This T cell receptor (beta chain) was recorded in a study of blood T cell repertoires in COVID-19. About the study: Material from acute and convalescent COVID-19 was sourced from the United States, Italy and Spain. From T cells, B-cell-depleted T cells, or PBMCs came the material, which was cDNA or gDNA.

This clone showed up just a few times. Germline CDR1 reads GTSNPN; CDR2 reads SVGIG (reference sequence). CDR3 length equals 13 residues. V was trimmed by 1 base and J by 2 bases, leaving 8 bases between them. The authors' processing: Amplifying reference gene primers gave estimates of nucleated cell counts. The data were produced by immunoSEQ multiplex PCR, yet TCRdb's version contains in-frame clones alone and is incomplete. D and trimming were read from the DNA, whereas the V and J calls and clone size are those reported in that table. The sample lists 200,000 to 250,000 clones, around 83% seen once, with over 2.5% in the top ten.

The clonotype was recovered from a man aged 45 to 65 who had recovered from COVID-19. The rearrangement links TRBV30 to TRBJ1-2; no clear D. Sequenced input: peripheral blood. CDR3 nucleotides: TGTGCCTGGAGTGCCTCTTTCAACTATGGCTACACCTTC. The encoded protein is CAWSASFNYGYTF.